Listed here is a single TCR beta chain. The antigen is undetermined. TCRdb reprocessed the 5' RACE reads with MiXCR, giving one entry per CDR3 protein. The table lists 240,000 or so distinct CDR3 sequences, more than 9.5% of them singletons. This specimen comes from a study of identical twins. Everyone who donated was a healthy Caucasian. Germline CDR1 reads SNHLY; CDR2 reads FYNNEI. The trim removed 4 bases at V and 2 bases at J, leaving 18 bases unmatched. The CDR3 covers 20 residues. Findings of the study overall: Whereas memory repertoires showed no such difference, abundant cord blood beta clonotypes carried fewer insertions.

This same sample was also taken into another study, of yellow fever vaccine responses in identical twins.

Sequencing was performed on memory (CD45RO+) T cells sorted from blood. The clonotype originates from a woman aged 18 to 35 in good health. The chain links TRBV2 to TRBJ2-1; 9 bases are shared with TRBD2. CDR3 sequence (DNA): TGTGCCAGCAGTGGTCCTTCTGGCCCCGGGGCGGGAGGGACCTACAATGAGCAGTTCTTC. Amino acid sequence: CASSGPSGPGAGGTYNEQFF.